This TCR beta chain was captured in a study of blood T cell repertoires in COVID-19. The CDR3 is made up of 17 amino acids. The junction had 8 bases not matched to a gene; V was cut back by 0 bases and J by 1 base. The V gene's germline CDR1 is LGHNA and CDR2 YNFKEQ. Sequencing was performed with immunoSEQ multiplex PCR; in TCRdb, only in-frame clones are kept and a portion is missing. The table includes fewer than 60,000 clones, approximately 82% detected once. Sequences were obtained from peripheral blood. This chain links TRBV4-2 with TRBJ2-7; 8 positions match TRBD2. The sequence derives from a human donor in a cohort sampled during active COVID-19. In nucleotides, the CDR3 is TGTGCCAGCAGCCAAGAGGGACGGGAGCGGGGGTCCTACGAGCAGTACTTC. This codes for CASSQEGRERGSYEQYF.